The sequence of this T cell receptor beta chain was determined in a study of identical twins. Germline values: CDR1 SGHRS, CDR2 YFSETQ. Trimming took off 3 bases at V and 2 bases at J, with 10 bases between the two ends. The CDR3 is 14 amino acids. TCRdb analysed the 5' RACE reads with MiXCR anew, one entry per CDR3 protein. The sample yields approximately 700,000 distinct CDR3 sequences, about 20% seen once. The same data also contributed to another study, on T cells expressing NK-cell markers. From that paper: Sequencing covered eight donors, seven HCMV-seropositive and one seronegative.

This chain links TRBV5-1 with TRBJ2-3; D unresolved. Sequenced sample: PBMCs. This clonotype was obtained from a woman between 18 and 30 years old in good health. CDR3 in DNA: TGCGCCAGCAGCTGGGGTACCGACACAGATACGCAGTATTTT. Translation: CASSWGTDTDTQYF.